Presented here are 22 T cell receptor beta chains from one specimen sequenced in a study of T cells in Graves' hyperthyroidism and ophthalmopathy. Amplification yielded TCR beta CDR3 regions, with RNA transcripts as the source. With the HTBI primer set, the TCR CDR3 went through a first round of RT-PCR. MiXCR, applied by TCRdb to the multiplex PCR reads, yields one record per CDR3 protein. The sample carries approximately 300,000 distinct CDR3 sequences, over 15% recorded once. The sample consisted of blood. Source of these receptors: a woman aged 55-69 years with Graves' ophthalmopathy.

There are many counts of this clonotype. The CDR3 sequence is CASSSGTGTRYEQYF. The CDR3 bases are TGTGCCAGCAGTTCCGGGACAGGGACTAGGTACGAGCAGTACTTC. The genes are TRBV6-1 and TRBJ2-7, with D perhaps matching TRBD1 (9 bases). The germline V gene encodes CDR1 MNHNS and CDR2 SASEGT. CDR3 length: 15 residues. Trimming removed 5 bases at V and 4 bases at J, with 18 bases between.

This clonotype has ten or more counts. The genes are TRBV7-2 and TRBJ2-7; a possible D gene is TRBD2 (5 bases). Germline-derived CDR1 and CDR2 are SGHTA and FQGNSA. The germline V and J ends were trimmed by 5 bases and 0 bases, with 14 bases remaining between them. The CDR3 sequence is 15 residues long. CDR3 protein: CASSPVSGSSYEQYF. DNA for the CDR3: TGTGCCAGCAGCCCCGTCAGCGGAAGCTCCTACGAGCAGTACTTC.

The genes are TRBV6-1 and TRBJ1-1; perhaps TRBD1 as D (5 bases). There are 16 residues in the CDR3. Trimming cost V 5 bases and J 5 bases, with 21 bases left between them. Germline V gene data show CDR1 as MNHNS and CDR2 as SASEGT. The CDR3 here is CASSRPSRGWGTEAFF. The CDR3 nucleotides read TGTGCCAGCAGTCGCCCATCCAGAGGGTGGGGGACTGAAGCTTTCTTT.

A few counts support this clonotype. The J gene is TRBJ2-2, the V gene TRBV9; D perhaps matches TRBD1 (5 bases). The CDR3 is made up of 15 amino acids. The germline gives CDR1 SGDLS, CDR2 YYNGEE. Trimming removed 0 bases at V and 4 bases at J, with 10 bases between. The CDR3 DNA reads TGTGCCAGCAGCGTAGAGGGGTGGGTCACCGGGGAGCTGTTTTTT. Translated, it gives CASSVEGWVTGELFF.

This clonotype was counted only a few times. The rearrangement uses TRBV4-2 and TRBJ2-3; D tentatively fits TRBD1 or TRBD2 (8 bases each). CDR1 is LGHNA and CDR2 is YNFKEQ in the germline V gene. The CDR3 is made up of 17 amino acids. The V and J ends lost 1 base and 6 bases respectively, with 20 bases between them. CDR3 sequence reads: CASSQAGPGGTGDTQYF. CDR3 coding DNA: TGTGCCAGCAGCCAAGCAGGCCCGGGGGGGACAGGCGATACGCAGTATTTT.

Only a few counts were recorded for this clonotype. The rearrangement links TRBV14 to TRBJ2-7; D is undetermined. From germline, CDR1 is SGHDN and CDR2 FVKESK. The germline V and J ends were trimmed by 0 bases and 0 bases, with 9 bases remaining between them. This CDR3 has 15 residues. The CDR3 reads CASSQEAGLSYEQYF. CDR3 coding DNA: TGTGCCAGCAGCCAAGAGGCAGGCCTCTCCTACGAGCAGTACTTC.

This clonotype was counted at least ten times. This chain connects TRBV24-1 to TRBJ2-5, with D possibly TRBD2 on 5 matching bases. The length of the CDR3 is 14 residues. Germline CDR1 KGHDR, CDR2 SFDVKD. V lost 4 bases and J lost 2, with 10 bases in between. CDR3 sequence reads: CATSEPGIQETQYF. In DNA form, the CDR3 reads TGTGCCACCAGTGAGCCCGGGATACAAGAGACCCAGTACTTC.

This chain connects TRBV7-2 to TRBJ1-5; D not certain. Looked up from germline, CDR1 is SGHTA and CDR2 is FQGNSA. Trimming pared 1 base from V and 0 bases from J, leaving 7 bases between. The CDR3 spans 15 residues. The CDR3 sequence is CASSLDTASNQPQHF. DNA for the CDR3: TGTGCCAGCAGCTTAGACACGGCTAGCAATCAGCCCCAGCATTTT.

CDR3 loop: CASSLVGQGEYGYTF. For the CDR3, the DNA is TGCGCCAGCAGCTTGGTGGGACAGGGGGAATATGGCTACACCTTC. J is TRBJ1-2 and V is TRBV5-1; 11 positions agree with TRBD1. The CDR3 is 15 amino acids. Germline V gene sequence: CDR1 SGHRS, CDR2 YFSETQ. The V and J ends lost 0 bases and 5 bases, in that order; junction bases with no gene match: 3.

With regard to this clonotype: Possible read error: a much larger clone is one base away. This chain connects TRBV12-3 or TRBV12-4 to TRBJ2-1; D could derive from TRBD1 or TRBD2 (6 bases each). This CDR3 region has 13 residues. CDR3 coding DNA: TGTGCCAGCAGTTTAGGGGGGGCCAATGAGCAGCTCTTC. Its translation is CASSLGGANEQLF.

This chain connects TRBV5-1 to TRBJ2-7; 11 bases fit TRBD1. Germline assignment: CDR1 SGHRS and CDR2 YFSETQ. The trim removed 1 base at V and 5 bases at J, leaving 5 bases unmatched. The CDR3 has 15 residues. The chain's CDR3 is CASSLIRTGGDEQYF. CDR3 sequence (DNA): TGCGCCAGCAGCTTGATTCGGACAGGGGGCGACGAGCAGTACTTC.

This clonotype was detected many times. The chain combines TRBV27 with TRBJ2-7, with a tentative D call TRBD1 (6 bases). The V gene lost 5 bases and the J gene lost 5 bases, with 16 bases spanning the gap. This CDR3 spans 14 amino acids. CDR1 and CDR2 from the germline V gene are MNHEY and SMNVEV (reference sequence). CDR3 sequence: CASSPYREKNEQYF. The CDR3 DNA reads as TGTGCCAGCAGTCCCTACAGGGAAAAAAACGAGCAGTACTTC.

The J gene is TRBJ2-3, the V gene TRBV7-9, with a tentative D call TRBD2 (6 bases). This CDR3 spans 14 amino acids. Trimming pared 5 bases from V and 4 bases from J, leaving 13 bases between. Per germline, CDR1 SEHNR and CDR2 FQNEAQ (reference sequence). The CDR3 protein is CASSPGGSSDTQYF. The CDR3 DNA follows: TGTGCCAGCAGCCCCGGGGGTAGCTCAGATACGCAGTATTTT.

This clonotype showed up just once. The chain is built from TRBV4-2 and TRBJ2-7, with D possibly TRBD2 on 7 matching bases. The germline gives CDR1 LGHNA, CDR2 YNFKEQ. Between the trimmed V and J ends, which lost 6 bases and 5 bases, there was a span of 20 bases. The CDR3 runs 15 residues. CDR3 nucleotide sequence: TGTGCCAGCAGTGAGGGGGGGCGGGAGTTCCACGAGCAGTACTTC. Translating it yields CASSEGGREFHEQYF.

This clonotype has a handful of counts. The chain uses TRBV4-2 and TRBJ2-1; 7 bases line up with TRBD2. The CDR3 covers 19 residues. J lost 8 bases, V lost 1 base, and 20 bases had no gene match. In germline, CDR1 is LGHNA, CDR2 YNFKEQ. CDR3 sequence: CASSQGRLADLLREDEQFF. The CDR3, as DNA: TGTGCCAGCAGCCAAGGTCGGCTAGCGGACCTGCTCCGGGAGGATGAGCAGTTCTTC.

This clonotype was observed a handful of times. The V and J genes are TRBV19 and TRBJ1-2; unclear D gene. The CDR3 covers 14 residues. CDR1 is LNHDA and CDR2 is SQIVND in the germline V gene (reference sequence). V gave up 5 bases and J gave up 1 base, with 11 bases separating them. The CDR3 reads CASSPGSSNYGYTF. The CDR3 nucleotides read TGTGCCAGTAGTCCGGGGTCCAGTAACTATGGCTACACCTTC.

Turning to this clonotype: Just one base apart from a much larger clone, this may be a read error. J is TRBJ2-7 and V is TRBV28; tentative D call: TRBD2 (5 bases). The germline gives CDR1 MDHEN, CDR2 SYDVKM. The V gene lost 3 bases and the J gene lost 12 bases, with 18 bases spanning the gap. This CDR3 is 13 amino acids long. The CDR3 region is CASSLAGNLRPYF. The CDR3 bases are TGTGCCAGCAGTTTGGCCGGGAATCTACGGCCGTACTTC.

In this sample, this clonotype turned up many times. The CDR3, as DNA: TGTGCCTCCACGGTGGGGGGAGCTAACTATGGCTACACCTTC. Translated: CASTVGGANYGYTF. This chain uses TRBV6-1 with TRBJ1-2; TRBD1 might be the D (5 bases). In germline, CDR1 is MNHNS, CDR2 SASEGT. Trimming shortened V by 11 bases and J by 0 bases, and 16 bases separated the two germline ends. The CDR3 runs 14 residues.

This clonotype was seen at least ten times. CDR3 amino acids: CASSQDRALQETQYF. The CDR3 DNA follows: TGTGCCAGCAGCCAAGATAGGGCACTACAAGAGACCCAGTACTTC. The gene calls are TRBV4-2 and TRBJ2-5; D is uncertain. Germline CDR1 LGHNA, CDR2 YNFKEQ. The CDR3 is 15 residues long. The V gene lost 0 bases and the J gene lost 2 bases, with 10 bases spanning the gap.

CDR3 nucleotides: TGTGCCACGTCTCCAGGACCCTACAATGAGCAGTACTTC. This encodes CATSPGPYNEQYF. V usage is TRBV19 and J usage is TRBJ2-1; unclear D gene. The J call may be mistaken, given a closer DNA end match to TRBJ2-7. Germline loops: CDR1 LNHDA, CDR2 SQIVND (reference sequence). The CDR3 runs to 13 residues.

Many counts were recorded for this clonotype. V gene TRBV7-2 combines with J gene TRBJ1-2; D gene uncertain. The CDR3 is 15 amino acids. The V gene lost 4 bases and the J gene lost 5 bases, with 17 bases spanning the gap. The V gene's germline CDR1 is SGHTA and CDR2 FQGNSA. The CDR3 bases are TGTGCCAGCAGCTCACCGGGAGGACGATCTTATGGCTACACCTTC. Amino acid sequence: CASSSPGGRSYGYTF.

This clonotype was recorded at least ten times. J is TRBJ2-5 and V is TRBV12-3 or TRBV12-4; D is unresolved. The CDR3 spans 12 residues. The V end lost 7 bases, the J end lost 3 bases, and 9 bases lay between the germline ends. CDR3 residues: CASKLAEETQYF. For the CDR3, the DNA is TGTGCCAGCAAATTGGCAGAAGAGACCCAGTACTTC.